This T cell receptor (beta chain) was recovered during a study of blood T cell repertoires in COVID-19. Across the study: Specimens from acute and convalescent COVID-19 originated in the United States, Italy and Spain. The cDNA or gDNA used as material had been derived from T cells, B-cell-depleted T cells, or PBMCs.

In germline, CDR1 is LGHDT, CDR2 YNNKEL (reference sequence). Losses at the gene ends were 3 bases for V and 2 bases for J; bases not matched to a gene: 3. The length of the CDR3 is 15 residues. Authors' processing steps: Amplification of reference gene primers was used by the study to estimate nucleated cell counts. This table comes from immunoSEQ multiplex PCR, and its TCRdb copy is limited to in-frame clones, with some not included. V and J calls and clone size are given by that table; D and trimming were obtained from the DNA. The sample carries approximately 130,000 clones, around 88% recorded once.

This chain joins TRBV3-1 (or the pseudogene TRBV3-2) and TRBJ2-1, with TRBD1 matching 8 bases. The material sequenced was peripheral blood. The receptor was isolated from a woman in her fifties or sixties who had recovered from COVID-19. CDR3 nucleotide sequence: TGTGCCAGCAGCCAGGACAGGGCTACCTACAATGAGCAGTTCTTC. Amino acids: CASSQDRATYNEQFF.